This T cell receptor (beta chain) was found in a study of OX40 agonist ivuxolimab in advanced cancers. A word on this clone: What it binds is not known.

V lost 7 bases and J lost 0; bases outside the gene matches: 9. This CDR3 spans 16 amino acids. CDR1 is SQVTM, CDR2 ANQGSEA, per germline. Whole-study results and caveats: At doses 0.1 to 3.0 mg/kg, CD4+ and CD8+ clones expanded.

Sequencing was performed with immunoSEQ multiplex PCR; in TCRdb, only in-frame clones are kept and a portion is missing. This sample has about 53,000 clones, with over 75% found just once. The specimen comprised CD4+ or CD8+ T cells sorted from blood, sampled in a trial of the OX40 agonist ivuxolimab. The rearrangement uses TRBV29-1 and TRBJ2-6; 7 nucleotides match TRBD1. The source is an adult with an advanced solid tumor such as melanoma, head and neck, liver or kidney cancer. CDR3 nucleotide sequence: TGCAGCGCACGGACGGACAGGACCTCTGGGGCCAACGTCCTGACTTTC. This translates into CSARTDRTSGANVLTF.